Listed here are 21 T cell receptor beta chains from one sample, sequenced in a study of blood T cells in healthy people across ages. A second PCR, run for roughly 7 to 11 cycles, used a sample-barcoded 5' primer plus a J-beta primer mix. TCRdb independently ran MiXCR on the 5' RACE reads; one entry per CDR3 protein. Among 650,000 to 900,000 distinct CDR3 sequences listed, 62% were seen once. The specimen sequenced was blood. The origin of the receptors is a man in his thirties or forties in good health.

The V and J genes are TRBV15 and TRBJ1-1; D gene ambiguous. The germline V gene encodes CDR1 LNHNV and CDR2 YYDKDF (reference sequence). V was shortened by 5 bases and J by 5 bases, with 12 bases between the two germline ends. The CDR3 spans 13 residues. Here the CDR3 reads CATSGGRRTEAFF. The CDR3 bases are TGTGCCACCAGCGGTGGCCGGAGGACTGAAGCTTTCTTT. Complete variable domain (other parts from reference TRBV15 and TRBJ1-1): DAMVIQNPRYQVTQFGKPVTLSCSQTLNHNVMYWYQQKSSQAPKLLFHYYDKDFNNEADTPDNFQSRRPNTSFCFLDIRSPGLGDTAMYLCATSGGRRTEAFFGQGTRLTVV.

This clonotype has a handful of counts. This sequence joins TRBV12-3 or TRBV12-4 and TRBJ1-1, with D unresolved. Trimming took 3 bases from V and 5 from J, leaving 7 bases between them. The length of the CDR3 is 12 residues. The CDR3 reads CASSFGSTEAFF. In DNA form, the CDR3 reads TGTGCCAGCAGTTTCGGGAGTACTGAAGCTTTCTTT.

This clonotype was counted once. This sequence joins TRBV30 and TRBJ2-1; D not resolved. Between the trimmed V and J ends, which lost 1 base and 8 bases, there was a span of 12 bases. This CDR3 contains 13 residues. CDR1 GTSNPN and CDR2 SVGIG come from the germline V gene (reference sequence). CDR3 sequence: CAWSDSLRDEQFF. The CDR3 coding sequence is TGTGCCTGGAGTGACTCGCTCCGAGATGAGCAGTTCTTC.

The V call is TRBV4-2, the J call TRBJ1-6; 8 bases are shared with TRBD1. Losses at the gene ends were 5 bases for V and 5 bases for J; bases not matched to a gene: 2. This CDR3 spans 14 amino acids. Germline V gene sequence: CDR1 LGHNA, CDR2 YNFKEQ. In nucleotides, the CDR3 is TGTGCCAGCAGCTCGGGACAGGATAATTCACCCCTCCACTTT. Protein: CASSSGQDNSPLHF.

This rearrangement joins TRBV5-5 to TRBJ2-1; 8 nucleotides align to TRBD1. In germline, CDR1 is SGHKS, CDR2 YYEKEE (reference sequence). The CDR3 is made up of 15 amino acids. V lost 4 bases to trimming and J lost 6 bases; unmatched junction nucleotides: 9. CDR3 coding DNA: TGTGCCAGCAGCCCCGGGACAGGAGGGGCCAATGAGCAGTTCTTC. It specifies CASSPGTGGANEQFF.

The chain uses TRBV4-2 and TRBJ2-5; 8 nucleotides match TRBD1. J was trimmed by 1 base and V by 0 bases; bases with no gene match: 7. This CDR3 is built from 17 residues. Germline values: CDR1 LGHNA, CDR2 YNFKEQ. The CDR3 DNA is TGTGCCAGCAGCCAAGAGTCGACAGGGGTTCTCCAAGAGACCCAGTACTTC. Translating gives CASSQESTGVLQETQYF.

This clonotype was seen repeatedly, ten times or more. The V gene is TRBV28, the J gene TRBJ2-7; weak D call: TRBD2 (7 bases). V was trimmed by 7 bases and J by 5 bases, leaving 18 bases between them. The length of the CDR3 is 14 residues. CDR1 and CDR2 (germline): MDHEN, SYDVKM. CDR3: CASTPVGGAHEQYF. The CDR3, as DNA: TGTGCCAGCACCCCGGTTGGGGGGGCCCACGAGCAGTACTTC.

The chain carries TRBV30 and TRBJ1-4; 7 bases are shared with TRBD1. Germline assignment: CDR1 GTSNPN and CDR2 SVGIG (reference sequence). This CDR3 spans 11 amino acids. Trimming took 5 bases from V and 14 from J; bases not matched to a gene: 8. The CDR3 region is CAWGAGGTLFF. Written as DNA, the CDR3 is TGTGCCTGGGGCGCAGGGGGTACGCTGTTTTTT.

This clonotype was observed a few times. This chain connects TRBV7-2 to TRBJ2-1, with 15 bases fitting TRBD2. This CDR3 has 15 residues. V was pared by 5 bases and J by 10 bases, with 6 bases of the junction left unmatched. Germline-derived CDR1 and CDR2 are SGHTA and FQGNSA. CDR3: CASSPGLAGGQEQFF. The CDR3 bases are TGTGCCAGCAGCCCGGGACTAGCGGGGGGACAAGAGCAGTTCTTC.

There are a few counts of this clonotype. The chain recombines TRBV25-1 with TRBJ2-3; 11 nucleotides agree with TRBD2. The germline gives CDR1 MGHDK, CDR2 SYGVNS. The CDR3 has 16 amino acids. The V segment lost 4 bases and the J segment 1 base; nucleotides outside the gene matches: 4. DNA of the CDR3: TGTGCCAGCAGTGGCCCGGGACTAGCGGGCACAGATACGCAGTATTTT. The encoded protein is CASSGPGLAGTDTQYF.

This clonotype was seen more than once but under ten times. The rearrangement joins TRBV3-1 to TRBJ2-3; unclear D gene. Trimming shortened V by 1 base and J by 1 base, and 6 bases separated the two germline ends. Germline V CDR1 and CDR2: LGHDT, YNNKEL (reference sequence). The CDR3 contains 14 residues. Written as DNA, the CDR3 is TGTGCCAGCAGCCAAGGAAGCGGCACAGATACGCAGTATTTT. Its translation is CASSQGSGTDTQYF.

This clonotype is a singleton in its sample. The chain couples TRBV2 to TRBJ2-7; D remains unclear. V was shortened by 7 bases and J by 3 bases, with 16 bases between the two germline ends. In germline, CDR1 is SNHLY, CDR2 FYNNEI. The CDR3 runs 14 residues. The CDR3 spells CASNARITNYEQYF. The CDR3 DNA sequence: TGTGCCAGCAACGCCAGGATTACGAACTACGAGCAGTACTTC.

This clonotype was detected a few times. The rearrangement links TRBV18 to TRBJ2-2; TRBD2 aligns across 9 bases. Trimming removed 1 base from V and 4 bases from J; junction bases left unmatched: 1. The CDR3 is made up of 15 amino acids. CDR1 and CDR2 from the germline V gene are KGHSH and LQKENI. This chain's CDR3 is CASSPLAGVTGELFF. The CDR3 bases are TGTGCCAGCTCACCACTAGCGGGGGTCACCGGGGAGCTGTTTTTT.

With regard to this clonotype: An end of the junction does not agree with germline; a read error may underlie this. The chain joins TRBV7-7 to TRBJ1-4; D ambiguous. The CDR3 spans 13 residues. Germline CDR1 and CDR2: SSHAT and FNYEAQ (reference sequence). The CDR3 DNA reads TGTGCTAGCAGCTTAAGGCGGGATGAAAAACTGTTTTTT. Its translation: CASSLRRDEKLFF.

This clonotype was seen a handful of times. The genes are TRBV28 and TRBJ1-2; TRBD1 matches at 8 bases. The CDR3 has 14 amino acids. Germline V lookup: CDR1 MDHEN, CDR2 SYDVKM. Trimming took 2 bases from V and 6 from J; bases not matched to a gene: 5. CDR3 region: CASSLPQGADGYTF. The CDR3 nucleotides are TGTGCCAGCAGTTTACCCCAGGGGGCGGATGGCTACACCTTC.

The chain uses TRBV4-2 and TRBJ2-1; possible D gene TRBD2, 5 bases. In germline, CDR1 is LGHNA, CDR2 YNFKEQ. V lost 4 bases to trimming and J lost 7 bases, with 17 bases between them. The CDR3 spans 15 residues. The CDR3 nucleotides read TGTGCCAGCAGCCTGACGAGGGTGGTCCGGAATGAGCAGTTCTTC. Amino acid sequence: CASSLTRVVRNEQFF.

This sequence joins TRBV7-8 and TRBJ2-5; D gene uncertain. V dropped 6 bases and J dropped 1 base, with 18 bases sitting between them. The germline gives CDR1 SGHVS, CDR2 FQNEAQ. The CDR3 runs 16 residues. The DNA for the CDR3 is TGTGCCAGCAGGGTTAAATCGTCCCAGTCCCAAGAGACCCAGTACTTC. Protein product: CASRVKSSQSQETQYF.

V is TRBV7-2 and J is TRBJ2-3, with D perhaps TRBD1 (6 bases). Trimming left V 5 bases short and J 3 bases short, with 15 bases between. Germline CDR1 is SGHTA and CDR2 is FQGNSA. The CDR3 consists of 15 residues. The CDR3, as DNA: TGTGCCAGCAGCGGGGGCGGTACGGGGACAGATACGCAGTATTTT. Translated, it gives CASSGGGTGTDTQYF.

The J gene is TRBJ2-5, the V gene TRBV5-5, with TRBD2 identical over 9 bases. The CDR3 extends over 14 amino acids. The trim removed 10 bases at V and 11 bases at J, leaving 18 bases unmatched. Looked up from germline, CDR1 is SGHKS and CDR2 is YYEKEE (reference sequence). CDR3 region: CACRTRGGPDEQYF. The CDR3 nucleotides are TGTGCCTGCCGGACGCGGGGGGGCCCCGATGAGCAGTACTTC. The full variable domain, its missing parts supplied by reference TRBV5-5 and TRBJ2-5, is DAGVTQSPTHLIKTRGQQVTLRCSPISGHKSVSWYQQVLGQGPQFIFQYYEKEERGRGNFPDRFSARQFPNYSSELNVNALLLGDSALYLCACRTRGGPDEQYFGPGTRLLVL.

This clonotype was counted a few times. V and J are TRBV3-1 and TRBJ2-5; 10 bases match TRBD1. Germline V lookup: CDR1 LGHDT, CDR2 YNNKEL (reference sequence). V trimming: 3 bases; J trimming: 6 bases; junction bases outside the gene matches: 7. This CDR3 spans 15 amino acids. The CDR3 nucleotides are TGTGCCAGCAGCCACATGGGACAGGGGAGTCAGACCCAGTACTTC. As protein: CASSHMGQGSQTQYF.

This clonotype was detected only a few times. The rearrangement uses TRBV29-1 and TRBJ2-7; D is possibly TRBD1 (6 bases). V was shortened by 6 bases and J by 3 bases, with 15 bases between the two germline ends. The CDR3 is made up of 13 amino acids. From germline, CDR1 is SQVTM and CDR2 ANQGSEA. In nucleotides, the CDR3 is TGCAGCGTGGCGGAAGGGACAATCTACGAGCAGTACTTC. It translates to CSVAEGTIYEQYF.